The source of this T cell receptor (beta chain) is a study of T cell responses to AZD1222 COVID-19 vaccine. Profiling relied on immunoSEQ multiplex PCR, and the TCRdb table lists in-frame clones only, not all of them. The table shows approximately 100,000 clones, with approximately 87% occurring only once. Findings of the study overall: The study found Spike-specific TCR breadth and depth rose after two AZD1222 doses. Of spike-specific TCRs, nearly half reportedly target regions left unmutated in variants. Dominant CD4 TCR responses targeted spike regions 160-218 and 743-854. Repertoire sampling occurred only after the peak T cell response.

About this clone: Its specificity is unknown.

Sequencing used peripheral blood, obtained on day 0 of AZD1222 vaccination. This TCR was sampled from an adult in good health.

DNA for the CDR3: TGTGCCAGCAGTGTTCAGGATTGGGAGCTGTTTTTT. This encodes CASSVQDWELFF. The chain couples TRBV2 to TRBJ2-2; D gene uncertain. The CDR3 sequence is 12 residues long. The ends were cut back, 4 bases at V and 9 bases at J, with 9 bases in the middle. Germline V CDR1 and CDR2: SNHLY, FYNNEI.